These T cell receptor beta chains were read from a single sample in a study of post-analysis software for immune sequencing data. TCRdb re-called the PCR reads through MiXCR, storing one row per CDR3 protein. The table lists 700,000 to 800,000 distinct CDR3 sequences, just under 30% of them singletons, with approximately 0.55% in the top ten. The sample consisted of blood. Source of these receptors: a girl between 10 and 17 years old with multiple sclerosis. Each CDR3 is given with its conserved first and last residue. The D gene is left open where the match is weak. Where a row states a size, it is once, few, many or the class of an expanded clone; other rows omit it.

TRBJ1-4 TRBV29-1 15 TRBD1 . TGCAGCGTTGGGCCAACCGGGACAGGGGGAGAAAAACGGTTTTTT CSVGPTGTGGEKRFF
TRBJ2-1 TRBV20-1 15 . . TGCAGTGCTAGAGGGGGGGACATTTGGGGCGGTGAGCAGTTCTTC CSARGGDIWGGEQFF
TRBJ2-7 TRBV20-1 13 . many TGCAGTGCTAGAGGGGCCCAAACCTACGAGCAGTACTTC CSARGAQTYEQYF
TRBJ2-7 TRBV2 14 . . TGTGCCAGCAGTGGAGGACCGACGGTAAGCGAGCAGTACTTC CASSGGPTVSEQYF
TRBJ2-1 TRBV12-3/TRBV12-4 16 . many TGTGCCAGCAGTTTTTGGAGGGGAAGCTCCTACAATGAGCAGTTCTTC CASSFWRGSSYNEQFF
TRBJ1-1 TRBV29-1 13 . . TGCAGCGTTGAGAAGGGGGGGAACACTGAAGCTTTCTTT CSVEKGGNTEAFF
TRBJ2-3 TRBV24-1 16 . . TGTGCCACCAGTGATTTTAGCAGGGCCGGCACAGATACGCAGTATTTT CATSDFSRAGTDTQYF
TRBJ2-7 TRBV7-2 14 . . TGTGCCAGCAGCCTCCAGCCTGGGTCCTACGAGCAGTACTTC CASSLQPGSYEQYF
TRBJ2-7 TRBV29-1 14 . few TGCAGCGTTGACAATTCAGGGACACCCGACGAGCAGTACTTC CSVDNSGTPDEQYF
TRBJ1-1 TRBV2 15 TRBD1 once TGTGCCAGCAGTCAATTTCGGGACAGGGCAGCTGAAGCTTTCTTT CASSQFRDRAAEAFF
TRBJ1-4 TRBV4-1 15 . few TGCGCCAGCAGCCAAGATCGGTATCCTAATGAAAAACTGTTTTTT CASSQDRYPNEKLFF
TRBJ2-1 TRBV20-1 13 . few TGCAGTTCAACTAGCCTGTCCTACAATGAGCAGTTCTTC CSSTSLSYNEQFF
TRBJ2-3 TRBV27 17 . . TGTGCCAGCAGCCTCATTTCCGTCACCGGGGCGGGGGATACGCAGTATTTT CASSLISVTGAGDTQYF
TRBJ2-1 TRBV10-1 13 . few TGCGCCAGCAGTGAGACTAGCTTTGCTGAGCAGTTCTTC CASSETSFAEQFF
TRBJ1-2 TRBV6-5 15 TRBD1 few TGTGCCAGCAGCCCTAGACAGGGCCCTAACTATGGCTACACCTTC CASSPRQGPNYGYTF
TRBJ2-1 TRBV7-9 14 . . TGTGCCAGCAGCCCGGCGCAGGGGTTCGAGACCCAGTTCTTC CASSPAQGFETQFF
TRBJ2-3 TRBV20-1 14 TRBD2 few TGCAGTGCTAGCGGGACTAGCAAGGGAGATACGCAGTATTTT CSASGTSKGDTQYF
TRBJ1-1 TRBV20-1 13 TRBD1 . TGCAGTGCTAGAGAGGGACAGAGGACTGAAGCTTTCTTT CSAREGQRTEAFF
TRBJ2-1 TRBV15 15 TRBD2 once TGTGCCACCAGCAGAGAAGCGGGAGCGGGCGATGAGCAGTTCTTC CATSREAGAGDEQFF
TRBJ1-5 TRBV21-1 14 . few TGTGCCAGCAGCAGGAACTCAGAGGGGCAGCCCCAGCATTTT CASSRNSEGQPQHF
TRBJ2-1 TRBV29-1 15 . few TGCAGCACCCAGGGGGGGACCGATTCCTACAATGAGCAGTTCTTC CSTQGGTDSYNEQFF
TRBJ2-3 TRBV28 18 TRBD2 few TGTGCCAGCAGTCCCTCTCTCCCTAGCGGGGGGGCCGCAGATACGCAGTATTTT CASSPSLPSGGAADTQYF
TRBJ2-3 TRBV6-5 12 TRBD1 few TGTGCCAGCAGTTACGACAGGGAAGCGCAGTATTTT CASSYDREAQYF
TRBJ2-5 TRBV4-3 15 TRBD1 . TGCGCCAGCAGCCACGGGACAGGGCCCCAAGAGACCCAGTACTTC CASSHGTGPQETQYF
TRBJ1-2 TRBV11-2 14 . once TGTGCCAGCAGCCCAGGCCCGGCGCGGGGTGGCTACACCTTC CASSPGPARGGYTF
TRBJ1-2 TRBV28 15 . . TGTGCCAGCAGTCCCTCATCGTGGGGGACCTATGGCTACACCTTC CASSPSSWGTYGYTF
TRBJ2-7 TRBV6-2/TRBV6-3 13 . . TGTGCCAGCAGCACCCGACATCGACACGAGCAGTACTTC CASSTRHRHEQYF
TRBJ2-7 TRBV7-8 18 . once TGTGCCAGCAGCTTAGCGCCCCCGGTGGGAGCGGCGCCCTACGAGCAGTACTTC CASSLAPPVGAAPYEQYF
TRBJ1-1 TRBV9 14 TRBD1 . TGTGCCGGCAGCGCCGGACAGGGAGATACTGAAGCTTTCTTT CAGSAGQGDTEAFF
TRBJ1-2 TRBV11-1 16 . few TGTGCCAGCAGCTTAGCACCTCTTGGGCCTGGCTATGGCTACACCTTC CASSLAPLGPGYGYTF
TRBJ1-4 TRBV6-1 17 TRBD1 few TGTGCCAGCAGCAAACAGGGGGACCCTTCAACTAATGAAAAACTGTTTTTT CASSKQGDPSTNEKLFF
TRBJ1-2 TRBV12-3/TRBV12-4 15 . few TGTGCCAGCAGTTTTTGGGGGGATCCCACCTATGGCTACACCTTC CASSFWGDPTYGYTF
TRBJ2-7 TRBV7-2 14 . . TGTGCCAGCAAGGCCCAGGCTGTCTACAATGAGCAGTACTTC CASKAQAVYNEQYF
TRBJ2-7 TRBV7-2 16 . . TGTGCCAGCAGCTTACCGGGGTCCCCTGTTCCGGACGAGCGGTACTTC CASSLPGSPVPDERYF
TRBJ2-7 TRBV20-1 14 TRBD1 . TGCAGTGCCCTAAGGGACAGGGGAACCTACGAGCAGTACTTC CSALRDRGTYEQYF
TRBJ1-4 TRBV5-1 13 . few TGCGCCAGCAGGCGGGACGGCGTGAATTCGCTGTTTTTT CASRRDGVNSLFF
TRBJ2-5 TRBV3-1 13 . . TGTGCCAGCATTCGGGACGGCCAAGAGACCCAGTACTTC CASIRDGQETQYF
TRBJ2-2 TRBV4-1 17 . . TGCGCCAGCAGCCGGACCACGCAGGGGCCCTACACCGGGGAGCTGTTTTTT CASSRTTQGPYTGELFF